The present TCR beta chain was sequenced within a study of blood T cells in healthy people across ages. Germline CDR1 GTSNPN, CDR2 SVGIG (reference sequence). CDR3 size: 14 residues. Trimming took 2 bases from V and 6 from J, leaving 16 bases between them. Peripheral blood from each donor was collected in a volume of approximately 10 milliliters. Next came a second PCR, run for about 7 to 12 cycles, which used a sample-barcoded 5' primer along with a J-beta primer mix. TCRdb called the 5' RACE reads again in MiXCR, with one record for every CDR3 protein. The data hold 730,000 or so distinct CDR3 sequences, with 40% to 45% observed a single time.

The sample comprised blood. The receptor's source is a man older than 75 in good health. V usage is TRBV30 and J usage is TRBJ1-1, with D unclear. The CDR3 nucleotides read TGTGCCTGGAGTCTCAAAACCCACAAGGCTGAAGCTTTCTTT. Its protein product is CAWSLKTHKAEAFF.